These 30 T cell receptor beta chains came from one sample sequenced in a study of T cell responses to AZD1222 COVID-19 vaccine. The protocol was immunoSEQ multiplex PCR, while the TCRdb copy is restricted to in-frame clones and leaves out a portion. Among 99,000 or so clones listed, 85% to 95% were seen once. Sequenced here: peripheral blood, sampled on day 0 of AZD1222 vaccination. Receptor source: an adult in good health.

V gene TRBV3-1 (or the pseudogene TRBV3-2) combines with J gene TRBJ2-1; TRBD2 matches at 7 bases. CDR3 length equals 14 residues. Unmatched junction bases numbered 7, after V lost 5 bases and J lost 6 bases. Germline assignment: CDR1 LGHDT and CDR2 YNNKEL (reference sequence). The CDR3 loop is CASSSRLAPNEQFF. The CDR3 nucleotides read TGTGCCAGCAGCTCCCGACTAGCCCCCAATGAGCAGTTCTTC.

The rearrangement joins TRBV5-1 to TRBJ2-1; 10 nucleotides line up with TRBD2. Per the germline V gene, CDR1 is SGHRS and CDR2 is YFSETQ. V lost 5 bases, J lost 7 bases, and 15 bases stayed unmatched. This CDR3 is built from 17 residues. The chain's CDR3 is CASSPVSGLAGVNEQFF. CDR3 nucleotide sequence: TGCGCCAGCAGTCCCGTTTCAGGGCTAGCGGGAGTTAATGAGCAGTTCTTC.

The chain carries TRBV12-2 and TRBJ2-1; TRBD2 reflects the table's D call only, with no check against the DNA. TRBV12-2 represents a pseudogene. This CDR3 has 15 amino acids. The CDR3 sequence: CASRLVGRRANEQFF. The CDR3 DNA sequence: TGTGCAAGTCGCTTAGTCGGGAGAAGGGCCAATGAGCAGTTCTTC.

The chain has TRBV19 and TRBJ1-1; possible D gene TRBD1, 5 bases. This CDR3 contains 15 residues. With 5 bases removed from V and 6 bases from J, the gap between germline ends came to 19 bases. Germline-derived CDR1 and CDR2 are LNHDA and SQIVND (reference sequence). The CDR3 DNA is TGTGCCAGTAGTGAGACCAGGGCCCCCCTACCTGAAGCTTTCTTT. It is translated as CASSETRAPLPEAFF. Together with reference TRBV19 and TRBJ1-1, the CDR3 gives the full variable domain: DGGITQSPKYLFRKEGQNVTLSCEQNLNHDAMYWYRQDPGQGLRLIYYSQIVNDFQKGDIAEGYSVSREKKESFPLTVTSAQKNPTAFYLCASSETRAPLPEAFFGQGTRLTVV.

This chain links TRBV5-4 with TRBJ2-1; TRBD2 is a possible D gene (6 bases). CDR1 and CDR2 from the germline V gene are SGHNT and YYREEE (reference sequence). The CDR3 length is 20 residues. V dropped 6 bases and J dropped 2 bases, with 30 bases sitting between them. The CDR3 sequence: CASIAVEGSLRGITYNEQFF. CDR3 nucleotide sequence: TGTGCCAGCATTGCGGTCGAGGGGTCACTTCGGGGGATCACCTACAATGAGCAGTTCTTC.

The V gene is TRBV25-1, the J gene TRBJ1-1; D unclear. Per germline, CDR1 MGHDK and CDR2 SYGVNS. The CDR3 is 12 residues long. The V end was cut by 5 bases, the J end by 1 base, with 5 bases between. The CDR3 nucleotides are TGTGCCAGCAGTTTCGGGAACACTGAAGCTTTCTTT. It codes for CASSFGNTEAFF.

The rearrangement uses TRBV27 and TRBJ1-5; TRBD1 matches at 7 bases. J was trimmed by 6 bases and V by 5 bases; bases with no gene match: 4. The CDR3 has 13 residues. Germline V gene lookup returns CDR1 MNHEY and CDR2 SMNVEV (reference sequence). DNA of the CDR3: TGTGCCAGCAGTACAGGGGTGACTCAGCCCCAGCATTTT. Its translation is CASSTGVTQPQHF.

The chain is built from TRBV21-1 and TRBJ2-2; TRBD2 is taken as the D call from the table, unchecked against the DNA. TRBV21-1 counts as a pseudogene. CDR3 length: 18 residues. CDR3: CASSNLLAGWFNTGELFF. The CDR3 DNA follows: TGTGCCAGCAGCAACTTGCTAGCGGGTTGGTTTAACACCGGGGAGCTGTTTTTT.

This clone came up once. This chain joins TRBV19 and TRBJ1-1, with D maybe TRBD1 (5 bases). Germline V gives CDR1 LNHDA, CDR2 SQIVND (reference sequence). V was pared by 6 bases and J by 13 bases, with 21 bases between. CDR3 length: 13 residues. CDR3: CASSPPLGTTGFF. The CDR3 region has the DNA TGTGCCAGTAGCCCCCCTTTGGGCACCACAGGTTTCTTT.

J is TRBJ2-3 and V is TRBV7-9, with D possibly being TRBD1 or TRBD2 (5 bases each). With 5 bases removed from V and 2 bases from J, the gap between germline ends came to 11 bases. In germline, CDR1 is SEHNR, CDR2 FQNEAQ (reference sequence). This CDR3 has 14 residues. The CDR3 sequence is CASSLGTLTDTQYF. In DNA form, the CDR3 reads TGTGCCAGCAGCCTCGGGACCCTCACAGATACGCAGTATTTT.

The rearrangement joins TRBV4-3 to TRBJ1-2; 7 nucleotides match TRBD1. V lost 1 base and J lost 7; bases outside the gene matches: 15. The CDR3 sequence is 17 residues long. Germline CDR1 LGHNA, CDR2 YSLEER. This CDR3 reads CASSQVRGQLAMGGYTF. In nucleotides, the CDR3 is TGCGCCAGCAGCCAAGTAAGGGGACAGCTCGCGATGGGTGGCTACACCTTC.

DNA of the CDR3: TGCGCCAGCAGCTACGCAGGCGGCCTACAAGAGACCCAGTACTTC. Its protein product is CASSYAGGLQETQYF. The J gene is TRBJ2-5, the V gene TRBV5-1; D unresolved. The V gene lost 3 bases and the J gene lost 2 bases, with 14 bases spanning the gap. Germline V CDR1 and CDR2: SGHRS, YFSETQ. The CDR3 extends over 15 amino acids.

The chain links TRBV5-1 to TRBJ1-3; no clear D gene. This CDR3 is built from 14 residues. V lost 2 bases to trimming and J lost 2 bases, with 8 bases between them. Germline V lookup: CDR1 SGHRS, CDR2 YFSETQ. The DNA of the CDR3 is TGCGCCAGCAGCTTTGACTCCGCTGGAAACACCATATATTTT. It specifies CASSFDSAGNTIYF.

The chain joins TRBV10-3 to TRBJ1-1; the D gene is possibly TRBD1 (6 bases). With 2 bases removed from V and 6 bases from J, the gap between germline ends came to 19 bases. The length of the CDR3 is 16 residues. Per germline, CDR1 ENHRY and CDR2 SYGVKD. CDR3 coding DNA: TGTGCCATCAGTGAGGGGTGGAGGACAGCCTTCCCTGAAGCTTTCTTT. Translated: CAISEGWRTAFPEAFF.

The genes are TRBV9 and TRBJ2-7, with D possibly TRBD1 on 6 matching bases. Germline lookup yields CDR1 SGDLS and CDR2 YYNGEE. CDR3 length: 16 amino acids. Trimming took 4 bases from V and 0 from J, leaving 17 bases between them. CDR3 protein: CASSRSLDRSSYEQYF. The CDR3 DNA follows: TGTGCCAGCAGCCGTAGTTTAGACAGGAGCTCCTACGAGCAGTACTTC.

The rearrangement links TRBV19 to TRBJ2-5, with a weak D call TRBD2 (7 bases). Trimming stripped 3 bases from V and 6 bases from J, with 14 bases between. Germline V lookup: CDR1 LNHDA, CDR2 SQIVND (reference sequence). This CDR3 spans 14 amino acids. This CDR3 reads CASSIRGGTKTQYF. CDR3 sequence (DNA): TGTGCCAGTAGTATCAGGGGAGGGACAAAGACCCAGTACTTC.

The count of this clone is one. The chain carries TRBV9 and TRBJ2-5; no reliable D call. Trimming removed 0 bases at V and 1 base at J, with 7 bases between. Germline V gives CDR1 SGDLS, CDR2 YYNGEE. The CDR3 contains 14 residues. CDR3: CASSVAGSQETQYF. The CDR3 DNA follows: TGTGCCAGCAGCGTAGCTGGCAGCCAAGAGACCCAGTACTTC. The variable domain in full, completed from reference TRBV9 and TRBJ2-5, reads DSGVTQTPKHLITATGQRVTLRCSPRSGDLSVYWYQQSLDQGLQFLIQYYNGEERAKGNILERFSAQQFPDLHSELNLSSLELGDSALYFCASSVAGSQETQYFGPGTRLLVL.

This chain connects TRBV4-1 to TRBJ1-2; the D gene is possibly TRBD1 (6 bases). V lost 4 bases and J 1 base, leaving 16 bases between the germline ends. This CDR3 has 16 residues. The V gene's germline CDR1 is MGHRA and CDR2 YSYEKL. CDR3 DNA: TGCGCCAGCAGCCCCCCAAGCAGGGGCGGTAACTATGGCTACACCTTC. Protein product: CASSPPSRGGNYGYTF.

The chain carries TRBV18 and TRBJ1-4, with D possibly TRBD1 on 6 matching bases. Germline V lookup: CDR1 KGHSH, CDR2 LQKENI. The CDR3 runs 14 residues. The V gene lost 5 bases and the J gene lost 3 bases, with 10 bases spanning the gap. The CDR3, as DNA: TGTGCCAGCTCAGCAGGGGCCTCTAATGAAAAACTGTTTTTT. Its translation: CASSAGASNEKLFF.

The chain recombines TRBV19 with TRBJ2-7, with 9 bases fitting TRBD2. This CDR3 is built from 17 residues. V trimming: 7 bases; J trimming: 4 bases; junction bases outside the gene matches: 17. CDR1 and CDR2 (germline): LNHDA, SQIVND (reference sequence). The DNA of the CDR3 is TGTGCCAGTACCCCCATCCCCCTGCGGGAGGGCCCTTACGAGCAGTACTTC. Protein product: CASTPIPLREGPYEQYF.

This clone was seen only once. This chain joins TRBV15 and TRBJ2-5; D remains unclear. CDR3 size: 11 residues. Germline CDR1 is LNHNV and CDR2 is YYDKDF (reference sequence). Trimming pared 6 bases from V and 1 base from J, leaving 3 bases between. The CDR3: CATSVQETQYF. The CDR3 DNA reads TGTGCCACCAGTGTCCAAGAGACCCAGTACTTC.

This sequence joins TRBV2 and TRBJ2-2, with unresolved D. The CDR3 consists of 13 residues. Germline assignment: CDR1 SNHLY and CDR2 FYNNEI. Trimming removed 4 bases at V and 7 bases at J, with 10 bases between. CDR3: CASSAVQLGELFF. CDR3 nucleotide sequence: TGTGCCAGCAGTGCGGTCCAGCTCGGGGAGCTGTTTTTT. The variable domain in full, completed from reference TRBV2 and TRBJ2-2, reads EPEVTQTPSHQVTQMGQEVILRCVPISNHLYFYWYRQILGQKVEFLVSFYNNEISEKSEIFDDQFSVERPDGSNFTLKIRSTKLEDSAMYFCASSAVQLGELFFGEGSRLTVL.

This chain links TRBV6-2 or TRBV6-3 with TRBJ2-1, with 10 nucleotides matching TRBD2. CDR3 length: 15 residues. The germline CDR1 and CDR2 sequences are MNHEY and SVGEGT. V shed 4 bases, J shed 4 bases, and the junction held 4 bases outside the gene matches. CDR3 bases: TGTGCCAGCAGTTTAACTAGCGGGACGTACAATGAGCAGTTCTTC. It translates to CASSLTSGTYNEQFF.

This clone was detected once. This chain uses TRBV14 with TRBJ1-2, with 8 bases matching TRBD1. Germline V gives CDR1 SGHDN, CDR2 FVKESK. This CDR3 comprises 12 residues. V shed 4 bases and J 8 bases; nucleotides not matched to a gene: 3. The CDR3 reads CASSLGQGGYTF. The DNA of the CDR3 is TGTGCCAGCAGCCTCGGACAGGGAGGCTACACCTTC.

The chain is built from TRBV7-8 and TRBJ2-7, with 10 bases lining up with TRBD1. Germline trimming cut 4 bases from V and 5 bases from J; bases unmatched to any gene: 11. The CDR3 has 16 residues. CDR1 and CDR2 (germline): SGHVS, FQNEAQ. As DNA, the CDR3 is TGTGCCAGCAGCTGGGTACCTGGGACAGGGGTCAACGAGCAGTACTTC. Its translation: CASSWVPGTGVNEQYF.

This chain joins TRBV29-1 and TRBJ1-1; D possibly corresponds to TRBD1 (5 bases). CDR1 SQVTM and CDR2 ANQGSEA come from the germline V gene. The CDR3 loop spans 12 amino acids. Trimming left V 4 bases short and J 5 bases short, with 11 bases between. CDR3 nucleotides: TGCAGCGTTGGGCAGGGTAGTACTGAAGCTTTCTTT. It translates to CSVGQGSTEAFF.

The chain is built from TRBV11-3 and TRBJ2-1; 9 bases are a match to TRBD2. This CDR3 comprises 13 residues. The ends lost 5 bases at V and 16 bases at J; junction bases unmatched: 12. The germline V gene has CDR1 SGHNT and CDR2 YENEEA. The CDR3 DNA reads TGTGCCAGCAGCAAAGCTGCGGGAGGGCCTGAATTCTTC. Translation gives CASSKAAGGPEFF.

This clone was observed once. CDR3 residues: CASSQRDRLPKNEAFF. CDR3 bases: TGTGCCAGCAGCCAAAGGGACAGGCTCCCAAAAAATGAAGCTTTCTTT. The V gene is TRBV3-1 (or the pseudogene TRBV3-2), the J gene TRBJ1-1; TRBD1 aligns across 8 bases. From germline, CDR1 is LGHDT and CDR2 YNNKEL (reference sequence). CDR3 length equals 16 residues. With 2 bases clipped from V and 7 bases from J, the junction kept 12 bases outside the gene matches.

This sequence joins TRBV28 and TRBJ1-2; no clear D gene. Germline lookup yields CDR1 MDHEN and CDR2 SYDVKM. Trimming took 4 bases from V and 8 from J, leaving 11 bases between them. This CDR3 has 12 amino acids. DNA of the CDR3: TGTGCCAGCAGTTCTCTGAACCGCGGCTACACCTTC. Translating it yields CASSSLNRGYTF.

The chain is built from TRBV10-1 and TRBJ1-1; the match to TRBD1 covers 7 bases. Germline-derived CDR1 and CDR2 are WNHNN and SYGVQD (reference sequence). The CDR3 is 13 amino acids. Trimming at V came to 4 bases and at J to 3 bases, leaving 2 bases not matched to a gene. CDR3 sequence (DNA): TGCGCCAGCAGTGGACAGGGCCACACTGAAGCTTTCTTT. It is translated as CASSGQGHTEAFF.